These 6 T cell receptor beta chains were sequenced from one sample in a study of T-cell memory formation after mild COVID-19. TCRdb itself ran the 5' RACE reads through MiXCR, one entry per CDR3 protein. The sample carries 85,000 to 130,000 distinct CDR3 sequences, 17% recorded once. Sequenced material: PBMCs or a T cell subset sorted from them (not recorded which). The receptors originated from an adult woman who had mild COVID-19 (a few samples of this study predate the infection). Cell type and time point are not known.

This clonotype was seen more than once but under ten times. The chain has TRBV13 and TRBJ2-2; D perhaps matches TRBD2 (6 bases). This CDR3 spans 14 amino acids. Trimming shortened V by 6 bases and J by 6 bases, and 14 bases separated the two germline ends. The germline V gene encodes CDR1 PRHDT and CDR2 FYEKMQ (reference sequence). In DNA form, the CDR3 reads TGTGCCAGCAGTTACGGGAGTTGGTCCGGGGAGCTGTTTTTT. This translates into CASSYGSWSGELFF.

This clonotype was seen at least ten times. V and J are TRBV29-1 and TRBJ2-1, with 9 positions matching TRBD2. There are 15 residues in the CDR3. Trimming at V came to 3 bases and at J to 4 bases, leaving 7 bases not matched to a gene. Germline CDR1 and CDR2: SQVTM and ANQGSEA. For the CDR3, the DNA is TGCAGCGTTGAGACTAGCGGAGGGGATTACAATGAGCAGTTCTTC. Amino acid sequence: CSVETSGGDYNEQFF.

The V call is TRBV2, the J call TRBJ2-1; 9 bases fit TRBD2. Germline assignment: CDR1 SNHLY and CDR2 FYNNEI. The CDR3 covers 18 residues. With V trimmed by 0 bases and J by 6 bases, 12 bases remained unmatched. CDR3 region: CASSEALLGRAGGNEQFF. The CDR3 DNA reads as TGTGCCAGCAGTGAAGCGCTTCTGGGGCGAGCGGGGGGCAATGAGCAGTTCTTC.

J is TRBJ2-7 and V is TRBV4-3; TRBD2 matches at 8 bases. Germline V lookup: CDR1 LGHNA, CDR2 YSLEER. With 0 bases clipped from V and 4 bases from J, the junction kept 11 bases outside the gene matches. CDR3 length equals 17 residues. In DNA form, the CDR3 reads TGCGCCAGCAGCCAAGACTTGGGTGCTAGCGGGTCGTACGAGCAGTACTTC. Its protein product is CASSQDLGASGSYEQYF.

This chain joins TRBV27 and TRBJ1-3; D not certain. The V gene lost 6 bases and the J gene lost 0 bases, with 15 bases spanning the gap. CDR3 size: 16 residues. Germline values: CDR1 MNHEY, CDR2 SMNVEV (reference sequence). CDR3 sequence: CASSSIGPVSGNTIYF. The CDR3 coding sequence is TGTGCCAGCAGCTCGATAGGACCGGTCTCTGGAAACACCATATATTTT.

This clonotype was recorded a few times. This sequence joins TRBV20-1 and TRBJ2-1, with 9 bases fitting TRBD2. V gave up 5 bases and J gave up 8 bases; unmatched junction bases: 7. Germline V CDR1 and CDR2: DFQATT, SNEGSKA (reference sequence). The CDR3 runs 13 residues. The CDR3 loop is CSARPSGNYEQFF. In nucleotides, the CDR3 is TGCAGTGCTCGGCCTAGCGGGAATTATGAGCAGTTCTTC.